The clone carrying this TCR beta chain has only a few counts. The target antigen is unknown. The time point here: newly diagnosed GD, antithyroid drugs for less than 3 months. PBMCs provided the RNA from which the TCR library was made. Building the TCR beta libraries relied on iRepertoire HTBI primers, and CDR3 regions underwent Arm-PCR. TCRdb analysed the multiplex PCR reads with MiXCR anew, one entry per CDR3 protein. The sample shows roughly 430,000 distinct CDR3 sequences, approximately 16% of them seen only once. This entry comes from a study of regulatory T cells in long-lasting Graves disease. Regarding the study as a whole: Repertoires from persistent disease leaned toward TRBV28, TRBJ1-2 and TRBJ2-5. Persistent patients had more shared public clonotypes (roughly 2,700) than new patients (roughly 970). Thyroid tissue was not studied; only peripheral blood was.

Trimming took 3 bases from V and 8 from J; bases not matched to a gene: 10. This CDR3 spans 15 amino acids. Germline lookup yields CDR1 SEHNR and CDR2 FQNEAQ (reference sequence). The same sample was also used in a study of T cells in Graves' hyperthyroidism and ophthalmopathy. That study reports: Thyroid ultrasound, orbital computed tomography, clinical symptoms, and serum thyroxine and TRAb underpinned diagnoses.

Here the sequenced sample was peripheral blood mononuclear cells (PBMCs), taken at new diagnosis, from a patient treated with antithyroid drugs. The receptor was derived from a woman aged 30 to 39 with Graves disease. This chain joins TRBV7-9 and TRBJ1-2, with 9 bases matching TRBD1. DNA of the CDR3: TGTGCCAGCAGCTTTGGACAGGGGTCCTCGATCGGCTACACCTTC. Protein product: CASSFGQGSSIGYTF.